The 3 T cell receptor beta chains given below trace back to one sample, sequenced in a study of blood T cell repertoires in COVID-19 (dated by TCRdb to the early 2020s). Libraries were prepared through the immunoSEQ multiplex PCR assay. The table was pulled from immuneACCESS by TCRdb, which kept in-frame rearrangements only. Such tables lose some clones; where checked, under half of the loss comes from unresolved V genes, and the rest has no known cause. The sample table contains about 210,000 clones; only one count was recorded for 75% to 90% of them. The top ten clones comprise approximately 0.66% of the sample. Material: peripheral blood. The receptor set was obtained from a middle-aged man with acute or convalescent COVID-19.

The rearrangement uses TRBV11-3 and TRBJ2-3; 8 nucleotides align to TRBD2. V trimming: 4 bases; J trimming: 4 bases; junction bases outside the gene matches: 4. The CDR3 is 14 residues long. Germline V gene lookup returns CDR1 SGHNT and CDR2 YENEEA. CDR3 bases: TGTGCCAGCAGCTCCGGACTAGCACCAGATACGCAGTATTTT. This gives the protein CASSSGLAPDTQYF.

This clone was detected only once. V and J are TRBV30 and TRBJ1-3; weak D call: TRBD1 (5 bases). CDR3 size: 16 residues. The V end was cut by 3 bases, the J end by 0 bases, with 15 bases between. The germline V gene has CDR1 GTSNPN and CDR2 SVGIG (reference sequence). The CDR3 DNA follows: TGTGCCTGGAGCCGAGCGGGACCCTTCTCTGGAAACACCATATATTTT. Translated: CAWSRAGPFSGNTIYF. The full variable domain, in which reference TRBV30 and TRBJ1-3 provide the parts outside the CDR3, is SQTIHQWPATLVQPVGSPLSLECTVEGTSNPNLYWYRQAAGRGLQLLFYSVGIGQISSEVPQNLSASRPQDRQFILSSKKLLLSDSGFYLCAWSRAGPFSGNTIYFGEGSWLTVV.

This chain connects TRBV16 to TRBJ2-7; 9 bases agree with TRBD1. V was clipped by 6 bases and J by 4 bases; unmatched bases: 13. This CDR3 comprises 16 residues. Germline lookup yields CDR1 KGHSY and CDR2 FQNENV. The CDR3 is CASSGVKGTGTYEQYF. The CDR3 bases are TGTGCCAGCAGTGGCGTTAAAGGGACAGGGACTTACGAGCAGTACTTC.